This T cell receptor beta chain was found in a study of shared clonotypes between healthy human individuals. Naive CD8 cells lacked CD45RO, underwent positive selection for CCR7 and left out terminally differentiated effector memory CD45RA+ cells. Original handling: Because ImmunoSEQ provided only junction sequences with no quality scores, the filtering differed. The protocol was immunoSEQ multiplex PCR, while the TCRdb copy is restricted to in-frame clones and leaves out a portion. Clone size and the V and J calls come from that table; the DNA yielded D and trimming. The sample consists of about 2 million clones, less than 95% of them appearing once. The V end lost 8 bases, the J end lost 0 bases, and 8 bases lay between the germline ends. The germline gives CDR1 SGDLS, CDR2 YYNGEE. This CDR3 has 13 residues.

The receptor's source is a young man in good health. The specimen was naive CD8+ T cells sorted from blood. The chain is built from TRBV9 and TRBJ2-2; no clear D. This CDR3 reads CASGWSNTGELFF. CDR3 sequence (DNA): TGTGCCAGTGGCTGGTCGAACACCGGGGAGCTGTTTTTT.